The 25 T cell receptor beta chains in this list originate from one sample, sequenced in a study of T-cell reconstitution after alpha-beta-depleted transplantation in children. A library of TCRbeta sequences, prepared with unique molecular identifiers, was generated. TCRdb redid the calling of the PCR reads with MiXCR, one entry per CDR3 protein. The sample includes more than 550,000 distinct CDR3 sequences, about 11% of them seen just once. Sequences were derived from PBMCs from the stem cell graft donor, sampled from the stem cell graft. The receptors here all came from a human donor who donated a stem cell graft to a child with acute myeloid leukemia.

The chain links TRBV20-1 to TRBJ2-1, with 12 bases lining up with TRBD2. Per the germline V gene, CDR1 is DFQATT and CDR2 is SNEGSKA (reference sequence). J lost 10 bases, V lost 1 base, and 5 bases had no gene match. The CDR3 totals 14 residues. The CDR3: CSARASGRAREQFF. The CDR3 region has the DNA TGCAGTGCTAGAGCTAGCGGGAGGGCCAGGGAGCAGTTCTTC.

The sample holds a few counts of this clonotype. The genes are TRBV25-1 and TRBJ2-7, with 13 bases aligning to TRBD2. With 5 bases clipped from V and 1 base from J, the junction kept 14 bases outside the gene matches. Germline V gives CDR1 MGHDK, CDR2 SYGVNS. The CDR3 is 19 amino acids. The CDR3 loop reads CASSTGDRRGLAGSYEQYF. CDR3 in DNA: TGTGCCAGCAGTACAGGGGACAGGAGGGGACTAGCGGGATCCTACGAGCAGTACTTC.

This clonotype was seen at least ten times. This chain joins TRBV7-2 and TRBJ2-4, with D hard to call. V was pared by 5 bases and J by 7 bases, with 6 bases between. The germline V gene encodes CDR1 SGHTA and CDR2 FQGNSA. There are 11 residues in the CDR3. CDR3 loop: CASSQTNIQYF. The CDR3 DNA follows: TGTGCCAGCAGCCAAACTAACATTCAGTACTTC.

V is TRBV20-1 and J is TRBJ2-1, with 11 bases identical to TRBD2. V trimming: 6 bases; J trimming: 10 bases; junction bases outside the gene matches: 14. The V gene's germline CDR1 is DFQATT and CDR2 SNEGSKA (reference sequence). CDR3 length: 15 amino acids. The chain's CDR3 is CSAYLSSGRTREQFF. The DNA of the CDR3 is TGCAGTGCGTACCTCTCTAGCGGGAGGACTCGGGAGCAGTTCTTC.

A few counts support this clonotype. The chain has TRBV7-9 and TRBJ1-5; maybe TRBD1 (5 bases). This CDR3 region has 15 residues. Deletions cut 1 base from V and 7 bases from J, with 14 bases between. Germline loops: CDR1 SEHNR, CDR2 FQNEAQ (reference sequence). In DNA form, the CDR3 reads TGTGCCAGCAGCTTAGAATCCGCAGGGTGGCAGCCCCAGCATTTT. Translation: CASSLESAGWQPQHF.

This clonotype came up a few times. The chain links TRBV6-4 to TRBJ2-3, with 10 bases matching TRBD2. After removal of 0 bases from V and 8 bases from J, the junction contained 2 bases not matched to a gene. Germline loops: CDR1 MRHNA, CDR2 SNTAGT. The CDR3 has 14 amino acids. The CDR3 coding sequence is TGTGCCAGCAGTGACTCGAGCGGGAGGGCTACGCAGTATTTT. This codes for CASSDSSGRATQYF.

This chain links TRBV27 with TRBJ2-2, with 10 bases lining up with TRBD1. With V trimmed by 3 bases and J by 3 bases, 7 bases remained unmatched. Germline V gives CDR1 MNHEY, CDR2 SMNVEV (reference sequence). CDR3 length: 17 amino acids. The CDR3 loop reads CASSFRPGQGYTGELFF. The DNA of the CDR3 is TGTGCCAGCAGTTTCCGGCCGGGACAGGGGTACACCGGGGAGCTGTTTTTT.

This clonotype came up a few times. The chain employs TRBV20-1 and TRBJ2-7; D possibly uses TRBD1 or TRBD2 (6 bases each). Trimming shortened V by 3 bases and J by 0 bases, and 12 bases separated the two germline ends. CDR3 length: 14 residues. Germline values: CDR1 DFQATT, CDR2 SNEGSKA (reference sequence). In DNA form, the CDR3 reads TGCAGTGCTAGGGGGGCGCGGGGCTCCTACGAGCAGTACTTC. Its translation is CSARGARGSYEQYF.

This clonotype was detected only a few times. This chain uses TRBV29-1 with TRBJ2-7; a weak D match, TRBD2 (6 bases). This CDR3 comprises 12 residues. Germline-derived CDR1 and CDR2 are SQVTM and ANQGSEA. Deletions cut 7 bases from V and 2 bases from J, with 12 bases between. The CDR3 coding sequence is TGCAGCGCGGGGGAGGAGACCTACGAGCAGTACTTC. Its translation is CSAGEETYEQYF.

A few counts support this clonotype. As DNA, the CDR3 is TGTGCCAGCACCACCGCCGGGACAGGGCCCTACAATGAGCAGTTCTTC. Its translation is CASTTAGTGPYNEQFF. This rearrangement joins TRBV12-3 or TRBV12-4 to TRBJ2-1, with 9 positions matching TRBD1. CDR3 length equals 16 residues. J gave up 2 bases and V 7 bases, and 9 bases lay outside the gene matches.

This chain links TRBV7-9 with TRBJ2-1; 12 nucleotides agree with TRBD2. J lost 4 bases, V lost 5 bases, and 6 bases had no gene match. CDR1 SEHNR and CDR2 FQNEAQ come from the germline V gene (reference sequence). The CDR3 contains 16 residues. CDR3 sequence: CASSLTSGRVYNEQFF. In nucleotides, the CDR3 is TGTGCCAGCAGCCTGACTAGCGGGAGAGTGTACAATGAGCAGTTCTTC. Drawing the rest from reference TRBV7-9 and TRBJ2-1, the complete variable domain is DTGVSQNPRHKITKRGQNVTFRCDPISEHNRLYWYRQTLGQGPEFLTYFQNEAQLEKSRLLSDRFSAERPKGSFSTLEIQRTEQGDSAMYLCASSLTSGRVYNEQFFGPGTRLTVL.

The chain has TRBV29-1 and TRBJ2-3; D ambiguous. CDR1 is SQVTM and CDR2 is ANQGSEA in the germline V gene. V gave up 7 bases and J gave up 5 bases, with 16 bases separating them. This CDR3 has 13 amino acids. In nucleotides, the CDR3 is TGCAGCGCCAAACTGGCAGCGAGAGATACGCAGTATTTT. Protein sequence: CSAKLAARDTQYF.

This clonotype appeared many times. The rearrangement joins TRBV10-3 to TRBJ2-1, with D maybe TRBD2 (5 bases). The CDR3 covers 14 residues. The V end was cut by 2 bases, the J end by 5 bases, with 10 bases between. The V gene's germline CDR1 is ENHRY and CDR2 SYGVKD. The CDR3 is CAISELPGNNEQFF. The DNA of the CDR3 is TGTGCCATCAGTGAGCTTCCGGGGAACAATGAGCAGTTCTTC.

This clonotype was counted only a few times. V is TRBV6-1 and J is TRBJ2-1; D may be TRBD1 or TRBD2 (5 bases each). This CDR3 contains 17 residues. Trimming removed 5 bases from V and 3 bases from J, with 20 bases in between. Germline CDR1 and CDR2: MNHNS and SASEGT. The CDR3 nucleotides are TGTGCCAGCAGTCCGGCTAGCTGGGGCCTAGGCTACAATGAGCAGTTCTTC. This translates into CASSPASWGLGYNEQFF.

The rearrangement uses TRBV5-1 and TRBJ2-1, with 8 bases identical to TRBD1. From germline, CDR1 is SGHRS and CDR2 YFSETQ. CDR3 length equals 14 residues. With 8 bases clipped from V and 9 bases from J, the junction kept 13 bases outside the gene matches. CDR3 sequence (DNA): TGCGCCAGTACCTTAGACAGGGGAGTTAGTGAGCAGTTCTTC. This gives the protein CASTLDRGVSEQFF.

The CDR3 spells CAVGESSGNTIYF. CDR3 in DNA: TGTGCCGTAGGGGAAAGCTCTGGAAACACCATATATTTT. The genes are TRBV7-2 and TRBJ1-3; possibly TRBD1 for D (5 bases). Deletions cut 11 bases from V and 0 bases from J, with 11 bases between. Germline V gene data show CDR1 as SGHTA and CDR2 as FQGNSA. The CDR3 has 13 residues.

The table lists this clonotype with a few counts. The chain recombines TRBV7-2 with TRBJ1-4; D is ambiguous. This CDR3 is 15 amino acids long. Germline CDR1 SGHTA, CDR2 FQGNSA. V lost 5 bases, J lost 6 bases, and 16 bases lay in between. CDR3: CASSRWEPGDEKLFF. The CDR3 DNA reads TGTGCCAGCAGCCGGTGGGAGCCCGGGGATGAAAAACTGTTTTTT. Looking up the rest from reference TRBV7-2 and TRBJ1-4 gives the full variable domain: GAGVSQSPSNKVTEKGKDVELRCDPISGHTALYWYRQSLGQGLEFLIYFQGNSAPDKSGLPSDRFSAERTGGSVSTLTIQRTQQEDSAVYLCASSRWEPGDEKLFFGSGTQLSVL.

This chain connects TRBV6-1 to TRBJ1-5, with D possibly being TRBD1 (6 bases). V was cut by 7 bases and J by 7 bases, with 14 bases left in between. The germline CDR1 and CDR2 sequences are MNHNS and SASEGT. The length of the CDR3 is 13 residues. The CDR3 DNA sequence: TGTGCCAGCAACTACAGGGAGTCGCAGCCCCAGCATTTT. Its protein product is CASNYRESQPQHF.

This clonotype was recorded a few times. This chain links TRBV12-3 or TRBV12-4 with TRBJ1-3; 10 positions match TRBD1. The CDR3 is 16 residues long. After removal of 4 bases from V and 4 bases from J, the junction contained 7 bases not matched to a gene. The CDR3 DNA follows: TGTGCCAGCAGTTGGGCGACAGGGGGCAAAGGAAACACCATATATTTT. It translates to CASSWATGGKGNTIYF.

The rearrangement uses TRBV5-1 and TRBJ2-1, with 9 bases lining up with TRBD2. This CDR3 spans 15 amino acids. V trimming: 2 bases; J trimming: 2 bases; junction bases outside the gene matches: 2. CDR1 is SGHRS, CDR2 YFSETQ, per germline. CDR3 in DNA: TGCGCCAGCAGCTTTATAGCGGGAGCCTACAATGAGCAGTTCTTC. Translated, it gives CASSFIAGAYNEQFF.

Ten or more counts support this clonotype. The genes are TRBV3-1 and TRBJ2-7; D may be TRBD1 or TRBD2 (5 bases each). The length of the CDR3 is 16 residues. V was shortened by 2 bases and J by 8 bases, with 22 bases between the two germline ends. CDR1 and CDR2 (germline): LGHDT, YNNKEL (reference sequence). This chain's CDR3 is CASSQMGVSAKEKQYF. DNA for the CDR3: TGTGCCAGCAGCCAAATGGGGGTTAGCGCAAAGGAGAAGCAGTACTTC.

This chain links TRBV6-2 or TRBV6-3 with TRBJ2-7; 10 bases are shared with TRBD2. Germline loops: CDR1 MNHEY, CDR2 SVGEGT. V was clipped by 11 bases and J by 2 bases; unmatched bases: 6. This CDR3 has 13 amino acids. CDR3 protein: CAGRTSGTYEQYF. The CDR3 bases are TGTGCCGGACGGACTAGCGGAACCTACGAGCAGTACTTC.

The V gene is TRBV20-1, the J gene TRBJ1-1, with TRBD1 as a possible D gene (6 bases). V was clipped by 2 bases and J by 0 bases, with 13 bases between them. CDR1 is DFQATT and CDR2 is SNEGSKA in the germline V gene (reference sequence). This CDR3 region has 15 residues. This chain's CDR3 is CSARITGPLNTEAFF. The CDR3 DNA reads as TGCAGTGCTAGAATTACAGGGCCCCTGAACACTGAAGCTTTCTTT.

This clonotype was counted at least ten times. The rearrangement uses TRBV12-3 or TRBV12-4 and TRBJ2-7; D is ambiguous. CDR3 length: 13 amino acids. V lost 2 bases to trimming and J lost 2 bases, with 7 bases between them. The DNA of the CDR3 is TGTGCCAGCAGTTTAAGACCGGCCTACGAGCAGTACTTC. Translated, it gives CASSLRPAYEQYF.

This clonotype was found a few times. V usage is TRBV6-2 or TRBV6-3 and J usage is TRBJ2-3; D gene uncertain. There are 15 residues in the CDR3. CDR1 and CDR2 (germline): MNHEY, SVGEGT. V was clipped by 5 bases and J by 0 bases, with 12 bases between them. DNA of the CDR3: TGTGCCAGCAGTGGCCAGGTCTTTAGCACAGATACGCAGTATTTT. Amino acid sequence: CASSGQVFSTDTQYF.